This TCR beta chain originates from a study of T-cell reconstitution after alpha-beta-depleted transplantation in children. The germline V gene has CDR1 SGHNT and CDR2 YYREEE (reference sequence). The CDR3 is 16 amino acids. The J segment lost 9 bases and the V segment lost 4 bases, leaving 12 bases of the junction unmatched. Researchers prepared the TCRbeta library using unique molecular identifiers, the study reports. Each CDR3 protein gets one entry after TCRdb re-called the PCR reads with MiXCR. The sample has 15,000 to 20,000 distinct CDR3 sequences; 9.5% to 15% are singletons. Study conclusions and caveats: In some patients, recipient T cells and intrathymic progenitors surviving conditioning explained high day-60 diversity. The main origin of T-cell counts and diversity one year after transplant was newly produced T cells. Reportedly, only several hundred clones from non-depleted graft cells drove alpha-beta T-cell counts at about two months.

Comments on this clonotype: Antigen specificity is unknown.

The clonotype comes from a boy younger than two who had a stem cell transplant for Wiskott-Aldrich syndrome, so the T cells may come from the graft donor. The gene calls are TRBV5-4 and TRBJ2-1, with 11 bases fitting TRBD1. Specimen: PBMCs, mostly from graft donor cells, collected 180 days after TCRalphabeta/CD19-depleted stem cell transplant. This chain's CDR3 is CASSPGQGASIGEQFF. The CDR3 DNA reads as TGTGCCAGCAGCCCCGGACAGGGGGCTTCAATCGGTGAGCAGTTCTTC.